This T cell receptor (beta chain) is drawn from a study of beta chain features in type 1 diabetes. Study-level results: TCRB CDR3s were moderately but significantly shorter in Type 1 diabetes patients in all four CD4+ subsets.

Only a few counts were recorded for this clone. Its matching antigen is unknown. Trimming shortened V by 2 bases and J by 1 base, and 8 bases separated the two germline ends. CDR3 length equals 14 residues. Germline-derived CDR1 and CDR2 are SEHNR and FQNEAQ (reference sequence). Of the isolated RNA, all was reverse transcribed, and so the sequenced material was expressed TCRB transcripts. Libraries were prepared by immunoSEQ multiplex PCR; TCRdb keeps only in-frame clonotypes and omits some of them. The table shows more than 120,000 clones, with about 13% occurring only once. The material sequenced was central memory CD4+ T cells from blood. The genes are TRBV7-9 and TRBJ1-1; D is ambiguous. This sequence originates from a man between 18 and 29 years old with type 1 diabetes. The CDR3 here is CASSLRTANTEAFF. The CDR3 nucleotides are TGTGCCAGCAGCTTACGGACGGCGAACACTGAAGCTTTCTTT.